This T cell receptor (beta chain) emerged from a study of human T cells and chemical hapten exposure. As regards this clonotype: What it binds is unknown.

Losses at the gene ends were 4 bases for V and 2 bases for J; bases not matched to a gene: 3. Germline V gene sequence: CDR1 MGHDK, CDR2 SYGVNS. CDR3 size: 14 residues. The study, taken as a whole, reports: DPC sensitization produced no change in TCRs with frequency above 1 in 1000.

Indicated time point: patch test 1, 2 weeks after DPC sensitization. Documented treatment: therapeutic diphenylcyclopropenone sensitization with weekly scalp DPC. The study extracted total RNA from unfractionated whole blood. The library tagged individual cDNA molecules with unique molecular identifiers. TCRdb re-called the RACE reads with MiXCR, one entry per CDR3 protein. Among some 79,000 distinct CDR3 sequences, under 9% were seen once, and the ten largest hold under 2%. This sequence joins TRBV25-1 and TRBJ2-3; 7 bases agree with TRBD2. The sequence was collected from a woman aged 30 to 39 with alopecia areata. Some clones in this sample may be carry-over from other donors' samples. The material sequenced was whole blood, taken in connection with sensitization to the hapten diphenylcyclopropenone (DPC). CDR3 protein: CASSVAGVTDTQYF. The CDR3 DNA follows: TGTGCCAGCAGTGTGGCGGGGGTCACAGATACGCAGTATTTT.